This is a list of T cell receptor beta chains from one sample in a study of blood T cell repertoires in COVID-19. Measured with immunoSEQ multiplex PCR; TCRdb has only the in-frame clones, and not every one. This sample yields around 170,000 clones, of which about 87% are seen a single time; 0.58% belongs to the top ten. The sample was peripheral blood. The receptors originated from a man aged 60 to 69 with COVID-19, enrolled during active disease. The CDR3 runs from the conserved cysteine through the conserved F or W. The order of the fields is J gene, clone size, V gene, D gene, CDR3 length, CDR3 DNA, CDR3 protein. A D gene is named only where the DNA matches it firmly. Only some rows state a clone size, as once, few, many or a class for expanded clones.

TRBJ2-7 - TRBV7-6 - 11 TGTGCCAGCAGCCTACTTAACGAGCAGTACTTC CASSLLNEQYF
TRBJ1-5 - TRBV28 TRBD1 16 TGTGCCAGCAGTTTATTTGGGACAGGGTTGTCTCAGCCCCAGCATTTT CASSLFGTGLSQPQHF
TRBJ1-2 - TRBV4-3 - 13 TGCGCCAGCAGCTACACAGGGAGTTATGGCTACACCTTC CASSYTGSYGYTF
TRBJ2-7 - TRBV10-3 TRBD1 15 TGTGCCATCAGTGATCAGACAGGGGGACTGGGCGAGCAGTACTTC CAISDQTGGLGEQYF
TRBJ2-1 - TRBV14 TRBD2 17 TGTGCCAGCAGCCACCCACCGGGACTAGCGATAGACAATGAGCAGTTCTTC CASSHPPGLAIDNEQFF
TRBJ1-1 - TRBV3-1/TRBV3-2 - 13 TGTGCCAGCAGCCGGACAGAGAACACTGAAGCTTTCTTT CASSRTENTEAFF
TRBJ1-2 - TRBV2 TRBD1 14 TGTGCCAGCAGTGCCGACAGGGGTGCCTATGGCTACACCTTC CASSADRGAYGYTF
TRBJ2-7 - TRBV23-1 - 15 TGCGCCAGCAGTCATCGAGACAGGCAGGGCTACGAGCAGTACTTC CASSHRDRQGYEQYF
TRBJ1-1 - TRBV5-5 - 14 TGTGCCAGCAGCTTCTTTGCAGGGAACACTGAAGCTTTCTTT CASSFFAGNTEAFF
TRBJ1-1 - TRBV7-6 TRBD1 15 TGTGCCAGCACCAGACAGGGTGACGTGGGAACTGAAGCTTTCTTT CASTRQGDVGTEAFF
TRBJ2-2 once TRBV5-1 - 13 TGCGCCAGCAGCTTGGTTGGGGGCCCGGAGCTGTTTTTT CASSLVGGPELFF
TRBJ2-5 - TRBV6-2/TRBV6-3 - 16 TGTGCCAGCAGTAACCCCCACAGGGACCTTCAAGAGACCCAGTACTTC CASSNPHRDLQETQYF
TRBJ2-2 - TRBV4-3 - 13 TGCGCCAGCAGCCAAGACAGGTCGTTGGAACTGTTTTTT CASSQDRSLELFF
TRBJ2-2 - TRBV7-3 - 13 TGTGCCAGCAAACAGGGGAACACCGGGGAGCTGTTTTTT CASKQGNTGELFF
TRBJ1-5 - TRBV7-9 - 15 TGTGCCAGCAGCTTCGGCGGGCAACAGAATCAGCCCCAGCATTTT CASSFGGQQNQPQHF
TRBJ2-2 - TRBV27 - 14 TGTGCCAGCAGTTTGGAGGACCGAGCTGGGGAGCTGTTTTTT CASSLEDRAGELFF
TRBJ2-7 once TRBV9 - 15 TGTGCCAGCAGCGTAAGTACAGGGCTGCCCTACGAGCAGTACTTC CASSVSTGLPYEQYF
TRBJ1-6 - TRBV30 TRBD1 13 TGTGCCTGGACTGGACAGGGGGGTTCACCCCTCCACTTT CAWTGQGGSPLHF
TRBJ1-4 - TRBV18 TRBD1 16 TGTGCCAGCTCACCACAAGGGACAGGGGCTTATGAAAAACTGTTTTTT CASSPQGTGAYEKLFF
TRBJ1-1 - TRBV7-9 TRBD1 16 TGTGCCAGCAGCCTGGACAGGCCCGACAGGAACACTGAAGCTTTCTTT CASSLDRPDRNTEAFF
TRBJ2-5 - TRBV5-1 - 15 TGCGCCAGCAGCTTGGCCGGTGGGCTACAAGAGACCCAGTACTTC CASSLAGGLQETQYF
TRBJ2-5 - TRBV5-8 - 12 TGTGCCAGCAGCGCCAACCGGGAGACCCAGTACTTC CASSANRETQYF
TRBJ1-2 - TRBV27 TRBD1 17 TGTGCCAGCAGTTTATCGGAGGCCAGGGGGCTCCACTATGGCTACACCTTC CASSLSEARGLHYGYTF
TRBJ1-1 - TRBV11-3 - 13 TGTGCCAGCAGCTTAAATGTTGGGGGCCGAGCTTTCTTT CASSLNVGGRAFF
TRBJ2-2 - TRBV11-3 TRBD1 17 TGTGCCAGCAGCCCCCTCACCGGGACAGCGAACACCGGGGAGCTGTTTTTT CASSPLTGTANTGELFF
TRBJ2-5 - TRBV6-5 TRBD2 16 TGTGCCAGCAGTTACTCGAGGCGGGGGGCCCAAGAGACCCAGTACTTC CASSYSRRGAQETQYF
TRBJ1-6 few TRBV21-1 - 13 TGTGCCAGCAGCGAGCGGGGGGATTCACCCCTCCACTTT CASSERGDSPLHF
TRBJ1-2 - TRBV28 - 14 TGTGCCAGCAGTTTACCGCAGGGGTCCATTGGCTACACCTTC CASSLPQGSIGYTF
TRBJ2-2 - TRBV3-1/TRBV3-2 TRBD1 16 TGTGCCAGCAGCCAAGTGGGACAGTTGAACACCGGGGAGCTGTTTTTT CASSQVGQLNTGELFF
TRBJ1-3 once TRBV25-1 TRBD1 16 TGTGCCAGCGGACAGGGCCTTGGGACCTCTGGAAACACCATATATTTT CASGQGLGTSGNTIYF
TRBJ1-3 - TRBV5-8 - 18 TGTGCCATTTACGGGGGGGGCGAGTCCCCCAGCTCTGGAAACACCATATATTTT CAIYGGGESPSSGNTIYF
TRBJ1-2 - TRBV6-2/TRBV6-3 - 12 TGTGCCAGCAGTTCGGAGTACTATGGCTACACCTTC CASSSEYYGYTF
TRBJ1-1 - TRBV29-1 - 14 TGCAGCGGCCTGGGGTCCTTCGAGGGCACTGAAGCTTTCTTT CSGLGSFEGTEAFF
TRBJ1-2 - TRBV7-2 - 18 TGTGCCAGCAGCTCGACAGAAGCTCTGTCGCGTACTAACTATGGCTACACCTTC CASSSTEALSRTNYGYTF
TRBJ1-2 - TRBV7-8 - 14 TGTGCCAGCAGCCGACAGGTTTCTAACTATGGCTACACCTTC CASSRQVSNYGYTF
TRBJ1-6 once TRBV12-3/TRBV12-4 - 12 TGTGCCAGCAGTTTTGGGGGCCTCCTCCTCCACTTT CASSFGGLLLHF
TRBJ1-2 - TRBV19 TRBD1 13 TGTGCCAGTAGTACCAGACAGGGGCTTGGCTACACCTTC CASSTRQGLGYTF
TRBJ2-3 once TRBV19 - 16 TGTGCCAGTAGTATCTTCGGAGATTCTAGCACAGATACGCAGTATTTT CASSIFGDSSTDTQYF
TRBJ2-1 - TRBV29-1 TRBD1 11 TGCAGCGTTTACCGGGACAGGGGGCAGTTCTTC CSVYRDRGQFF
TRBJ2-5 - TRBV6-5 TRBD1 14 TGTGCCAGCAGTTCCCGACAGGGTGGAGAGACCCAGTACTTC CASSSRQGGETQYF
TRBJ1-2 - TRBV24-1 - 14 TGTGCCACCAGTGATTACGGGAAGGCTTATGGCTACACCTTC CATSDYGKAYGYTF
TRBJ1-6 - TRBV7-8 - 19 TGTGCCAGCAGTCCAGTAGTGGGCTCCCCGAGCTCCTATAATTCACCCCTCCACTTT CASSPVVGSPSSYNSPLHF